Below are 16 T cell receptor beta chains sequenced from a single sample in a study of blood T cell repertoires in COVID-19 (dated by TCRdb to 2018 to 2021). The library was made by the immunoSEQ multiplex PCR assay. The source is immuneACCESS, and TCRdb retained only in-frame sequences with V and J called. Part of the clones is not carried over; for the studies checked, unresolved V genes explain less than half of this, and the remainder is unexplained. A total of around 360,000 clones appear in this sample, approximately 87% of them only once. About 9.4% of the sample is held by the ten biggest clonotypes. The sequencing input was peripheral blood. The source is a woman aged 25 to 39 with COVID-19, enrolled during active disease.

This chain links TRBV9 with TRBJ2-3; 9 bases align to TRBD1. V trimming: 4 bases; J trimming: 0 bases; junction bases outside the gene matches: 6. This CDR3 spans 16 amino acids. The germline gives CDR1 SGDLS, CDR2 YYNGEE. Here the CDR3 reads CASSPWTGASTDTQYF. The CDR3 nucleotides read TGTGCCAGCAGCCCTTGGACAGGGGCCAGCACAGATACGCAGTATTTT.

The gene calls are TRBV19 and TRBJ2-7; D is possibly TRBD1 (5 bases). The germline CDR1 and CDR2 sequences are LNHDA and SQIVND (reference sequence). V was shortened by 6 bases and J by 3 bases, with 12 bases between the two germline ends. The CDR3 has 13 amino acids. CDR3 in amino acids: CASSRDSYYEQYF. In DNA, the CDR3 is TGTGCCAGTAGCCGAGACAGTTACTACGAGCAGTACTTC.

The V call is TRBV28, the J call TRBJ2-3; D possibly corresponds to TRBD2 (5 bases). This CDR3 has 15 amino acids. V was trimmed by 3 bases and J by 4 bases, leaving 14 bases between them. Germline CDR1 reads MDHEN; CDR2 reads SYDVKM. CDR3 sequence: CASSFGGRGSDTQYF. In DNA form, the CDR3 reads TGTGCCAGCAGTTTTGGAGGACGCGGGTCAGATACGCAGTATTTT.

The V call is TRBV5-1, the J call TRBJ2-7; 8 bases are a match to TRBD1. CDR1 SGHRS and CDR2 YFSETQ come from the germline V gene. V lost 2 bases to trimming and J lost 2 bases; unmatched junction nucleotides: 12. The CDR3 runs to 17 residues. The CDR3: CASSLASRDRFAYEQYF. CDR3 coding DNA: TGCGCCAGCAGCTTAGCCTCCCGGGACAGGTTTGCCTACGAGCAGTACTTC.

The chain couples TRBV7-3 to TRBJ2-3, with D possibly TRBD2 on 6 matching bases. The CDR3 runs 16 residues. Germline V gives CDR1 SGHTA, CDR2 FQGTGA. V dropped 0 bases and J dropped 0 bases, with 10 bases sitting between them. Here the CDR3 DNA reads TGTGCCAGCAGCTTAACAGCTAGCGTGAGCACAGATACGCAGTATTTT. Protein: CASSLTASVSTDTQYF.

The CDR3 here is CSVSGAFF. For the CDR3, the DNA is TGCAGTGTATCAGGAGCTTTCTTT. This rearrangement joins TRBV20-1 to TRBJ1-1; the D is unclear. CDR1 and CDR2 (germline): DFQATT, SNEGSKA (reference sequence). This CDR3 comprises 8 residues. V gave up 7 bases and J gave up 10 bases, with 7 bases separating them.

The rearrangement joins TRBV19 to TRBJ2-2; 7 bases line up with TRBD2. The CDR3 totals 16 residues. Germline trimming cut 2 bases from V and 0 bases from J; bases unmatched to any gene: 3. The germline gives CDR1 LNHDA, CDR2 SQIVND (reference sequence). This CDR3 is CASSISTSANTGELFF. Written as DNA, the CDR3 is TGTGCCAGTAGTATAAGTACTAGCGCGAACACCGGGGAGCTGTTTTTT.

There are a few counts of this clone. V gene TRBV11-2 combines with J gene TRBJ2-7, with D uncertain. The V end was cut by 1 base, the J end by 2 bases, with 9 bases between. The length of the CDR3 is 14 residues. Per germline, CDR1 SGHAT and CDR2 FQNNGV. CDR3 bases: TGTGCCAGCAGCTTAGTTGGCAGGACCTACGAGCAGTACTTC. Amino acid sequence: CASSLVGRTYEQYF.

This clone has a single count. The chain uses TRBV5-1 and TRBJ2-7; 7 positions match TRBD2. The CDR3 runs 15 residues. Trimming removed 4 bases from V and 6 bases from J; junction bases left unmatched: 13. CDR1 SGHRS and CDR2 YFSETQ come from the germline V gene. The CDR3 DNA sequence: TGCGCCAGCAGCCCGAGGGCGGGAGAGACGGGCGAGCAGTACTTC. Translated: CASSPRAGETGEQYF.

The chain recombines TRBV7-9 with TRBJ2-1; 9 bases are shared with TRBD2. CDR3 length equals 16 residues. The ends lost 4 bases at V and 8 bases at J; junction bases unmatched: 12. The germline CDR1 and CDR2 sequences are SEHNR and FQNEAQ (reference sequence). CDR3 in amino acids: CASSYRLAVGSDEQFF. The CDR3 nucleotides read TGTGCCAGCAGCTACCGACTAGCGGTGGGCTCCGATGAGCAGTTCTTC. Combining the CDR3 with reference TRBV7-9 and TRBJ2-1 gives the whole variable domain DTGVSQNPRHKITKRGQNVTFRCDPISEHNRLYWYRQTLGQGPEFLTYFQNEAQLEKSRLLSDRFSAERPKGSFSTLEIQRTEQGDSAMYLCASSYRLAVGSDEQFFGPGTRLTVL.

There are a few counts of this clone. The gene calls are TRBV21-1 and TRBJ1-5; the DNA was not compared with TRBD1, the D call given in the table. TRBV21-1 represents a pseudogene. This CDR3 contains 15 residues. This CDR3 reads CASTRDRGKDQPQHF. CDR3 DNA sequence: TGTGCCAGCACCAGGGACAGGGGCAAGGATCAGCCCCAGCATTTT.

The rearrangement links TRBV3-1 (or the pseudogene TRBV3-2) to TRBJ2-7; 7 nucleotides line up with TRBD2. V was clipped by 0 bases and J by 1 base; unmatched bases: 9. Germline values: CDR1 LGHDT, CDR2 YNNKEL (reference sequence). The CDR3 sequence is 17 residues long. The CDR3 region is CASSQDPWEGRSYEQYF. CDR3 bases: TGTGCCAGCAGCCAAGATCCGTGGGAGGGCCGGTCCTACGAGCAGTACTTC.

The V call is TRBV7-6, the J call TRBJ1-1, with unresolved D. Trimming stripped 1 base from V and 1 base from J, with 7 bases between. CDR1 and CDR2 (germline): SGHVS, FNYEAQ. The CDR3 runs to 14 residues. CDR3 amino acids: CASSLDRGNTEAFF. The CDR3 DNA reads TGTGCCAGCAGCTTAGACCGAGGGAACACTGAAGCTTTCTTT.

The chain links TRBV14 to TRBJ1-1, with D uncertain. Germline CDR1 reads SGHDN; CDR2 reads FVKESK. The CDR3 spans 13 residues. V lost 0 bases, J lost 2 bases, and 4 bases lay in between. The chain's CDR3 is CASSQETNTEAFF. DNA of the CDR3: TGTGCCAGCAGCCAAGAGACTAACACTGAAGCTTTCTTT.

The chain has TRBV2 and TRBJ2-1; maybe TRBD1 (5 bases). Germline V gene data show CDR1 as SNHLY and CDR2 as FYNNEI. Trimming removed 2 bases from V and 6 bases from J, with 14 bases in between. This CDR3 comprises 15 residues. CDR3 sequence: CASSERGITGNEQFF. In nucleotides, the CDR3 is TGTGCCAGCAGTGAAAGGGGAATCACCGGCAATGAGCAGTTCTTC.

This clone was counted a single time. This chain connects TRBV4-1 to TRBJ2-3, with D maybe TRBD1 (6 bases). V was clipped by 4 bases and J by 4 bases, with 18 bases between them. The germline CDR1 and CDR2 sequences are MGHRA and YSYEKL. There are 16 residues in the CDR3. CDR3 in amino acids: CASSRGGSRAPDTQYF. For the CDR3, the DNA is TGCGCCAGCAGCCGAGGGGGTAGTAGGGCCCCAGATACGCAGTATTTT.